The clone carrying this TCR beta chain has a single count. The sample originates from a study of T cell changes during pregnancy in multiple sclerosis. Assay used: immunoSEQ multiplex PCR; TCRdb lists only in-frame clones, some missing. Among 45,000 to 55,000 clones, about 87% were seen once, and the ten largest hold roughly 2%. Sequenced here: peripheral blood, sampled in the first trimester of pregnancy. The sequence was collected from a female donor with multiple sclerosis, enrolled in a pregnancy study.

CDR3 in DNA: TGTGCCAGCAGCGAGGACAGGGGGGCCTCCTACGAGCAGTACTTC. Its translation is CASSEDRGASYEQYF. The chain carries TRBV7-8 and TRBJ2-7; 10 positions agree with TRBD1. V lost 5 bases and J lost 0; bases outside the gene matches: 4. This CDR3 comprises 15 residues. CDR1 is SGHVS, CDR2 FQNEAQ, per germline.